This T cell receptor (beta chain) was identified during a study of shared clonotypes between healthy human individuals. General study results and limits: Of the naive CD4 clonotypes, about 5% were shared across a handful of donors. Rarefaction showed that sequencing of sorted subsets was incomplete (despite large depth). Expectations were that clonotype sharing among donors would be affected by sequencing depth.

Produced via immunoSEQ multiplex PCR; TCRdb's table is partial and in-frame only. The sample lists fewer than 400,000 clones, around two thirds occurring once. The sample holds a few counts of this clone. Its antigen is as yet unknown. This receptor was taken from a young man in good health. The sample was memory CD4+ T cells sorted from blood. Subset reported: CD45RA-negative fraction.

The CDR3 spells CASSLVGSLAGGYEQYF. As DNA, the CDR3 is TGTGCCAGCAGCTTAGTAGGTTCTCTAGCGGGAGGTTACGAGCAGTACTTC. The chain uses TRBV7-9 and TRBJ2-7; 11 bases line up with TRBD2. This CDR3 contains 17 residues. In germline, CDR1 is SEHNR, CDR2 FQNEAQ (reference sequence). J lost 4 bases, V lost 1 base, and 9 bases had no gene match.